This TCR beta chain is from a study of cytomegalovirus exposure and HLA in healthy donors (TCRdb year 2017). A note on the overall study: According to an earlier analysis of several hundred of the donors, some 170 million T cells yielded roughly 100 million unique TCR beta sequences and less than 300 Gb of sequence data. Roughly 300 gigabases of sequencing data and about 92 million unique TCR sequences made up an early release that covered 500 to 650 HLA-typed donors. The genetic ancestry cluster associated with self-reported Caucasian donors included 81% of the 398 genotyped donors. The aim of the study was to test whether cataloging public T cell receptors could identify signatures of past pathogen exposure. The study used immunosequencing to profile the T cell repertoires of approximately 650 subjects and linked those repertoires to cytomegalovirus serostatus. A separate validation cohort of 100 to 150 different subjects was used in addition to the roughly 670-subject first cohort. High-throughput TCR immunosequencing, statistical association of individual TCRs with disease status, and machine learning were combined to predict cytomegalovirus infection status. A later analysis re-examined previously published TCR beta repertoires from just over 650 donors and added high-resolution HLA genotyping to investigate patterns of TCR occurrence. In the later analysis, no new phenotypic data were used to find candidate immune exposures; instead, reliance was placed on TCR beta sequences and their occurrence across donors. An earlier analysis of a few hundred of the donors applied high-throughput TCR beta sequencing to assess whether each TCR beta V gene segment acted as functional or pseudogenic. Donor age, sex, ethnicity and CMV serostatus were compiled alongside the repertoire data. A later genetic analysis took genome-wide SNP genotypes for about 55% of the 666 donors and used that subset as a discovery cohort. All discovery cohort repertoires had been generated using a single sequencing platform. HLA typing covered class I and class II loci at four-digit resolution. Typing coverage varied by locus: roughly 629-630 donors for A, B, C, DRB1 and DQB1; more than 500 for DQA1; about 590 for DPA1; roughly 450 for DPB1. Four or five DR-DQ haplotypes were handled as single units for association and clustering because linkage in the cohort was strong. Among roughly 400 genotyped donors of the cohort, an average of roughly 230,000 unique TCR beta nucleotide sequences was sequenced per donor, of which approximately 18% were non-productive. Findings and caveats that apply to the study as a whole: Strong co-occurrence of HLA alleles, especially DR and DQ, made assigning TCR associations to individual alleles difficult. The authors suggested that the approach could potentially be generalized to other disease states and immunological phenotypes. A later analysis reported that several top co-occurrence clusters appeared linked to parvovirus B19, influenza, CMV and Epstein-Barr virus. Because counts were too low, roughly 18 rarely observed V segments, including chromosome 9 orphons, were left out of the earlier analysis of about 620 of the donors. A group of highly shared sequence variants was considered likely to be a technical artifact of the sequencing pipeline. Specific HLA alleles were associated with 15,000 to 20,000 TCR beta sequences at a false discovery rate of 0.05 in a later analysis. An association between a missense DCLRE1C variant and V-gene and J-gene trimming of TCR beta chains was found in a later genetic analysis and replicated in an independent cohort. Compared with equally common non-associated chains, HLA-associated TCR beta chains in a later analysis were more clonally expanded and had lower generation probabilities. Because some donors lacked HLA typing at each locus, the association tests relied only on the typed subset. A later analysis found that most CMV-associated TCR beta chains appeared HLA-restricted, with HLA associations seemingly driven largely by CMV exposure. Most TCR sequences were observed very rarely across donors, whereas some public TCRs were present in many individuals. The classifier was reported to diagnose cytomegalovirus status with high specificity and sensitivity in both the original cohort and the validation cohort. In a later analysis, TCR association rates were found to vary across HLA loci, with the most associated TCRs seen for DRB1 alleles and the fewest for HLA-C alleles. According to a later genetic analysis, donors in an Asian-associated ancestry cluster had fewer N-insertions in productive TCRs than the roughly 670-donor mean. A few of the identified cytomegalovirus-associated TCR beta chains were confirmed in vitro to be specific for cytomegalovirus antigens. Some IMGT-functional V segments, including TRBV6-2 and TRBV6-3, could not be distinguished by the 87-base-pair reads and were therefore excluded. Sequencing depth was assumed to be roughly uniform across donors in the presence/absence analyses, though that assumption may not hold. The study gave a list of 150 to 200 TCR beta chains associated with cytomegalovirus. A further reported finding was that TCR beta sequences accurately predicted the HLA-A and HLA-B alleles for most subjects in the first cohort. An earlier analysis of some 590 of the donors showed that most TCR beta V segments appeared in productive rearrangements either about 87% or about 30% of the time, which broadly matched IMGT annotations. For the cohort, immune exposure information was limited to CMV serostatus. Correlated functional status among segregating V segments might be attributable to linkage disequilibrium, but an unknown experimental factor could not be ruled out. The cohort was sequenced for TCR beta chains only, and without alpha or paired-chain data the features that could be detected were limited.

Between the V and J ends, shortened by 0 bases and 10 bases respectively, the junction contains 9 bases. The CDR3 runs 11 residues from the cysteine to the phenylalanine. Just the 33-base CDR3 DNA is kept, in frame starting at base 1. CDR1 is given as GTSNPN and CDR2 as SVGIG, both from the germline V gene (reference sequence). In regard to this clone: Its target antigen remains unknown. Base quality data are lacking; no much larger clone is found one base away.

Library method: the immunoSEQ multiplex PCR assay. For the multiplex PCR, a mixture combining 60 forward primers for TCR Vbeta segments and 13 reverse primers for TCR Jbeta segments was used. A multiplex PCR assay on genomic DNA amplified the CDR3 region of rearranged TCR beta genes. On the Illumina HiSeq System, the amplified TCR beta libraries were sequenced as 87-base-pair reads. In the source study's methods: Across the 600 to 700 repertoires, a later analysis counted 75 million to 90 million unique TCR beta chains, some 11 million of which were shared by at least two donors. To remove PCR and sequencing errors, raw reads were error-corrected and collapsed into unique sequences using a nearest-neighbor algorithm that merged closely related sequences. V, D and J gene segments were assigned by aligning CDR3 sequences to IMGT reference sequences. For a sequence to be retained, at least a six-nucleotide match to both a V gene segment and a J gene segment was required. Rearrangements were called productive when the CDR3 lacked stop codons and stayed in frame with V and J; all others were non-productive. CDR3 was defined according to IMGT convention as the region running from the second conserved V-encoded cysteine to the conserved J-encoded phenylalanine. In an earlier analysis of more than 550 of the donors, sequences lacking an unambiguous match to a single V gene segment were excluded. An earlier analysis of 450 to 650 of the donors called V segments functional above 56.7% productive rearrangements and segregating when the between-donor standard deviation exceeded 5%. A statistical classification framework was built for diagnosing cytomegalovirus status from the catalog of TCR beta chain sequences. A later analysis assigned V and J genes by comparing TCR nucleotide sequences with IMGT/GENE-DB human TR gene sequences. A later analysis assigned CDR3 sequences and most-parsimonious VDJ recombination scenarios with the TCRdist pipeline. In a later analysis, every TCR beta chain was defined by the combination of its CDR3 amino acid sequence and its V-gene family, and reads without a unique V-gene family were dropped. In a later analysis, approximately 590 highly shared, low-generation-probability nucleotide sequences were removed to address suspected cross-contamination and a sequencing artifact. For each public chain, a later analysis derived a clonal expansion index from normalized ranks of inferred template counts within each repertoire. A later analysis computed generation probabilities with a VDJ recombination model fitted to out-of-frame rearrangements, and checked the results against IGoR. In a later analysis, TCR-TCR, TCR-HLA and TCR-CMV co-occurrence was scored with hypergeometric tests, and a repertoire-size bias correction was applied to TCR pairs. To estimate false discovery rates, a later analysis permuted the HLA or CMV assignments 20 times. In a later analysis, co-occurring TCRs were grouped with DBSCAN, and TCRdist sequence similarity was added when clustering was performed within HLA-allele-positive subsets. Co-occurrence clustering excluded repertoires with fewer than 30,000 or more than 120,000 public chains, plus five with anomalous nucleotide sharing. TCRdb's version of the immuneACCESS table is confined to in-frame rearrangements and falls short of the full clone set. An unresolved V gene accounts for under half of the shortfall where checked; the remainder is of unknown origin. Clone size and the V and J calls come from that table; the DNA yielded D and trimming. The table for this sample lists approximately 190,000 clones; roughly 73% of them were counted only once. The top ten clones comprise approximately 1.8% of the sample.

The cohort was made up of several hundred healthy bone marrow donors. At the time of sampling, all cohort members were nominally healthy, though unrecorded immune exposures were likely present. The donor tested CMV seronegative and was one of the 352 seronegative cohort members. Each donor provided a peripheral blood sample, and peripheral blood mononuclear cells were used for TCR beta sequencing. The Qiagen DNeasy Blood Extraction Kit was used to extract genomic DNA from the blood cell samples. The sequence derives from a woman aged 25 to 39 in good health and CMV-seronegative. Material: PBMCs. In this chain, TRBV30 is recombined with TRBJ1-1, with the D gene uncertain. The CDR3 region has the sequence CAWSVLEAAFF. The bases are TGTGCCTGGAGTGTACTGGAGGCAGCTTTCTTT.